This T cell receptor (beta chain) was observed in a study of blood T cell repertoires in COVID-19. About the study: The analysed material was cDNA or gDNA that came from T cells, B-cell-depleted T cells, or PBMCs.

How the authors handled the data: Reference gene primer amplification gave estimated nucleated cell counts. Libraries were prepared by immunoSEQ multiplex PCR; TCRdb keeps only in-frame clonotypes and omits some of them. V and J calls and clone size follow that table, whereas D and trimming were derived from the DNA. The data hold 35,000 to 45,000 clones, with 75% to 85% observed a single time. The clonotype was recovered from a man between 65 and 85 years old with acute or convalescent COVID-19. Sequenced input: peripheral blood.

For the CDR3, the DNA is TGCGCCAGCAGGGTAGCGGGAGTCTACTCCTACGAGCAGTACTTC. It yields the protein CASRVAGVYSYEQYF. V and J are TRBV5-1 and TRBJ2-7, with 9 bases identical to TRBD2. Trimming removed 5 bases from V and 0 bases from J; junction bases left unmatched: 6. The CDR3 is made up of 15 amino acids. Germline V gene lookup returns CDR1 SGHRS and CDR2 YFSETQ.